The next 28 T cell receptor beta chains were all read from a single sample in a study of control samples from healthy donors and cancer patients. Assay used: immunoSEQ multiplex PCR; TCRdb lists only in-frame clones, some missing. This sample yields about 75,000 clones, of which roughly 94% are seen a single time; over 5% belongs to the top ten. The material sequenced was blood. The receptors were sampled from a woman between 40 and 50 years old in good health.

CDR3 protein: CASSISPWGNLAYSNQPQHF. CDR3 nucleotide sequence: TGTGCCAGTAGTATAAGCCCCTGGGGAAACTTGGCGTATAGCAATCAGCCCCAGCATTTT. The V and J genes are TRBV19 and TRBJ1-5, with D unclear. V lost 2 bases and J lost 0, with 23 bases in between. The CDR3 spans 20 residues. Germline CDR1 LNHDA, CDR2 SQIVND (reference sequence).

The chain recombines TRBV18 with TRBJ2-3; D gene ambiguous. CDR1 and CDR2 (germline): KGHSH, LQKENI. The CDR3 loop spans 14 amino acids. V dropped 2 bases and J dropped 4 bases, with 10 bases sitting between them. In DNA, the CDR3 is TGTGCCAGCTCACCAAACTTAAATCCAGATACGCAGTATTTT. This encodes CASSPNLNPDTQYF.

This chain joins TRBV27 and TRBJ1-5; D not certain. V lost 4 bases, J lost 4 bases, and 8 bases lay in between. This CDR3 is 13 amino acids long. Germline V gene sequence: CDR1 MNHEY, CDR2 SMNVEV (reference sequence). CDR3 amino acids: CASSWTENQPQHF. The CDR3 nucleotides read TGTGCCAGCAGTTGGACTGAAAATCAGCCCCAGCATTTT.

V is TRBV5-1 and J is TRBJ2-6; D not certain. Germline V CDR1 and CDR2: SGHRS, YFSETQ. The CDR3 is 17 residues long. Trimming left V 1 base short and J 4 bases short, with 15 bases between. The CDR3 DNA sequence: TGCGCCAGCAGCTTGAGGCCAGATCCAACAGGGGCCAACGTCCTGACTTTC. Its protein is CASSLRPDPTGANVLTF.

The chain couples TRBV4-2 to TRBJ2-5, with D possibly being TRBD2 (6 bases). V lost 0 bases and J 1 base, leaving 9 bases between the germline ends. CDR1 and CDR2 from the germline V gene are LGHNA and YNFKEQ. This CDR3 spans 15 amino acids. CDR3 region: CASSQDPGLQETQYF. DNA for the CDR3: TGTGCCAGCAGCCAAGATCCGGGACTCCAAGAGACCCAGTACTTC.

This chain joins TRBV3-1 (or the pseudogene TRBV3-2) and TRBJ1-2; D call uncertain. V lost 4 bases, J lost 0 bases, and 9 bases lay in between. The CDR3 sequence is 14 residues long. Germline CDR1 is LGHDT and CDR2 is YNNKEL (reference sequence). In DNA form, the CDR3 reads TGTGCCAGCAGCCCCCATCAGTCTAACTATGGCTACACCTTC. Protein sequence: CASSPHQSNYGYTF.

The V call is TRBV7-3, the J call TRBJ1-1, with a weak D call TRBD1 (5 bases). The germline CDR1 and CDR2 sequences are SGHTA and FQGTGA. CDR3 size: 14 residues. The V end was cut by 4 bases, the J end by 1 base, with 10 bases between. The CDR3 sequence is CASSSGGKNTEAFF. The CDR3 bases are TGTGCCAGCAGCTCCGGGGGTAAGAACACTGAAGCTTTCTTT.

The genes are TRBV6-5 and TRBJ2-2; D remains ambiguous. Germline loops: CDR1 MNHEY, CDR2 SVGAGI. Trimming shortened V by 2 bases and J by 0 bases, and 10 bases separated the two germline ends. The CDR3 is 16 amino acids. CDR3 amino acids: CASSYAARPNTGELFF. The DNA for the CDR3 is TGTGCCAGCAGTTACGCGGCTAGACCGAACACCGGGGAGCTGTTTTTT.

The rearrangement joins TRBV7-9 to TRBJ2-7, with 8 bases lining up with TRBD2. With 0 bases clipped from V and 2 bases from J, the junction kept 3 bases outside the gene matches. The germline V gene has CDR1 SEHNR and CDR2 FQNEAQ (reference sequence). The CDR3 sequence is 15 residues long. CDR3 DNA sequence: TGTGCCAGCAGCTTAGCCCGGGGGGGCCCCTACGAGCAGTACTTC. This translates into CASSLARGGPYEQYF.

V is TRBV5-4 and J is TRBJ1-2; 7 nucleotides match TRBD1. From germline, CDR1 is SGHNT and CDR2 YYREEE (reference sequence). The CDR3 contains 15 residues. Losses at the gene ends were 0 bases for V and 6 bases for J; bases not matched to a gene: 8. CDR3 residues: CASSLGRQGINGYTF. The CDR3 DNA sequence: TGTGCCAGCAGCTTGGGGCGACAGGGTATCAATGGCTACACCTTC.

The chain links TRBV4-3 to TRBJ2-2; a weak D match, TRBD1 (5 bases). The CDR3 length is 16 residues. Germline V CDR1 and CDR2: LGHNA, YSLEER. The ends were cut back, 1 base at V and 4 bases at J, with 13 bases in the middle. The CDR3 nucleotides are TGCGCCAGCAGCCAAGCCAGGGCCCAGAGCACCGGGGAGCTGTTTTTT. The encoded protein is CASSQARAQSTGELFF.

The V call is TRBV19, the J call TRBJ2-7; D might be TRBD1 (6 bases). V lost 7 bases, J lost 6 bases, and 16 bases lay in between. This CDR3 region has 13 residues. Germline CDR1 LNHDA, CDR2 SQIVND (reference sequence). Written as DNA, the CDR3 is TGTGCCAGTATGGAGCAGGGGTCGAGCGAGCAGTACTTC. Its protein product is CASMEQGSSEQYF.

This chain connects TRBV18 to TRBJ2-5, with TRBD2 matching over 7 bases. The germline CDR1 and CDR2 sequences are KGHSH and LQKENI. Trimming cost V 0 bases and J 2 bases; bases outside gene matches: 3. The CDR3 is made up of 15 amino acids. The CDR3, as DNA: TGTGCCAGCTCACCACCCGGGACTAATCAAGAGACCCAGTACTTC. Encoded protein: CASSPPGTNQETQYF.

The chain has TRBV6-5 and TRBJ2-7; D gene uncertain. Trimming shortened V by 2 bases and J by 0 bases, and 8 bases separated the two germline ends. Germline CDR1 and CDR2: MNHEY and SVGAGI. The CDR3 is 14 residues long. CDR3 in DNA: TGTGCCAGCAGTTACGATTGGGGCTCCTACGAGCAGTACTTC. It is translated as CASSYDWGSYEQYF.

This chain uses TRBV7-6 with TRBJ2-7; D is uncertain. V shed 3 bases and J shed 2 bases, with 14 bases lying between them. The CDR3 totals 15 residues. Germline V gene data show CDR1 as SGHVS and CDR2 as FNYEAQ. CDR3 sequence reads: CASSFSTAQPYEQYF. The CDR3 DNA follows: TGTGCCAGCAGCTTTTCAACGGCCCAACCCTACGAGCAGTACTTC.

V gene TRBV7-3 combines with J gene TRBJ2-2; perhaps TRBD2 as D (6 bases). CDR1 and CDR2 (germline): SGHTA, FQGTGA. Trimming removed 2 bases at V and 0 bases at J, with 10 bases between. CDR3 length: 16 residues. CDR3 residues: CASSLFGTANTGELFF. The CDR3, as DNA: TGTGCCAGCAGCTTATTCGGGACTGCGAACACCGGGGAGCTGTTTTTT.

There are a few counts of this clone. The CDR3 DNA is TGTGCCAGCAGCCCCCCTTACGATACGCAGTATTTT. Translating it yields CASSPPYDTQYF. The genes are TRBV7-2 and TRBJ2-3; D remains unclear. V was clipped by 5 bases and J by 6 bases, with 9 bases between them. The CDR3 totals 12 residues. CDR1 and CDR2 (germline): SGHTA, FQGNSA.

The CDR3 coding sequence is TGCGCCAGCAGAATCTCAGGCAGCAATAATGAAAAACTGTTTTTT. As protein: CASRISGSNNEKLFF. The gene calls are TRBV5-1 and TRBJ1-4; no clear D. The CDR3 extends over 15 amino acids. CDR1 and CDR2 from the germline V gene are SGHRS and YFSETQ. Trimming shortened V by 5 bases and J by 4 bases, and 15 bases separated the two germline ends.

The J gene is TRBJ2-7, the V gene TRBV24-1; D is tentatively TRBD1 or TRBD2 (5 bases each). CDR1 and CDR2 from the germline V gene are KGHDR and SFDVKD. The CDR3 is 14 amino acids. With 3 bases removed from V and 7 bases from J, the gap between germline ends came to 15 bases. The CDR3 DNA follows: TGTGCCACCAGTGATCCGGGACGGACCTGGGAGCAGTACTTC. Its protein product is CATSDPGRTWEQYF.

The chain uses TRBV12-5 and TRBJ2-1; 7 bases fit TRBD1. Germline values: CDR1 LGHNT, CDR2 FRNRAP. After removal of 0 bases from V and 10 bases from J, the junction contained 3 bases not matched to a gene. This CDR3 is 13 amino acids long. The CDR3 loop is CASGLVLGGEQFF. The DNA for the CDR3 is TGTGCTAGTGGTTTGGTATTAGGGGGCGAGCAGTTCTTC.

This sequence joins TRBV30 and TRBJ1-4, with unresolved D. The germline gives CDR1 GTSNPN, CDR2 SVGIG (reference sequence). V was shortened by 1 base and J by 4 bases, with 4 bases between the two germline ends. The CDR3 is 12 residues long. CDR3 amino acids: CAWSGLNEKLFF. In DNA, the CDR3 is TGTGCCTGGAGTGGTCTTAATGAAAAACTGTTTTTT. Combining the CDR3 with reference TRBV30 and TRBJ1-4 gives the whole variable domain SQTIHQWPATLVQPVGSPLSLECTVEGTSNPNLYWYRQAAGRGLQLLFYSVGIGQISSEVPQNLSASRPQDRQFILSSKKLLLSDSGFYLCAWSGLNEKLFFGSGTQLSVL.

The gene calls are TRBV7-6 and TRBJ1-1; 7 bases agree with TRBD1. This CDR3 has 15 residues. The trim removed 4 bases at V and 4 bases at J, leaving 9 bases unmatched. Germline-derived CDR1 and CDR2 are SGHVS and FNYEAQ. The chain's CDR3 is CASSSQVAGGTEAFF. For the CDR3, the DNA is TGTGCCAGCAGCTCCCAGGTAGCAGGGGGCACTGAAGCTTTCTTT.

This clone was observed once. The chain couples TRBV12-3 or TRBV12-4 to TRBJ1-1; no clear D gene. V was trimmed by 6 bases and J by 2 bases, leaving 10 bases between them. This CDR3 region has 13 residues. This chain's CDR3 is CASRRTRNTEAFF. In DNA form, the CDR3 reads TGTGCCAGCAGAAGAACTAGAAACACTGAAGCTTTCTTT.

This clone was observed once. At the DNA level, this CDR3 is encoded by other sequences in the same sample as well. CDR3: CASSEQDNSPLHF. CDR3 bases: TGTGCCAGTAGTGAACAGGATAATTCACCCCTCCACTTT. The chain joins TRBV19 to TRBJ1-6, with D maybe TRBD1 (5 bases). This CDR3 is 13 amino acids long. Germline CDR1 and CDR2: LNHDA and SQIVND (reference sequence). The V end was cut by 5 bases, the J end by 5 bases, with 7 bases between.

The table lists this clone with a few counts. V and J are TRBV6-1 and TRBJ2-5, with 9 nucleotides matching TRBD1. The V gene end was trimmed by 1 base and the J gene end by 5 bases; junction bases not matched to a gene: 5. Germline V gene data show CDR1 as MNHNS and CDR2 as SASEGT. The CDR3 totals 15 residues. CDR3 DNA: TGTGCCAGCAGTGAAGAGACAGGGGGGAGGGAGACCCAGTACTTC. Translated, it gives CASSEETGGRETQYF.

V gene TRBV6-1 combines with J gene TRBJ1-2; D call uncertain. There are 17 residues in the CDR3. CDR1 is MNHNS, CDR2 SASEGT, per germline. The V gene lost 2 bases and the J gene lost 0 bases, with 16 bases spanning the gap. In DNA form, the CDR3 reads TGTGCCAGCAGTGAATCCCCGACGTGGATAGCTAACTATGGCTACACCTTC. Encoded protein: CASSESPTWIANYGYTF.

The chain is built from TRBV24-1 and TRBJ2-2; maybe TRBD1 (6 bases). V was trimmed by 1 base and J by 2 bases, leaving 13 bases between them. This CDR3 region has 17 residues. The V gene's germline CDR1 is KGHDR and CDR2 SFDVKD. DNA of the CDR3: TGTGCCACCAGTGATTTCAAGTCAGGGGCCAACACCGGGGAGCTGTTTTTT. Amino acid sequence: CATSDFKSGANTGELFF.

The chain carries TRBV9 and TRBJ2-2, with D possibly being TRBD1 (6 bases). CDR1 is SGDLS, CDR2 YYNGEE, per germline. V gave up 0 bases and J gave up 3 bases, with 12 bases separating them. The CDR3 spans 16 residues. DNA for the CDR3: TGTGCCAGCAGCGTAGTTAGGGGGATCGACACCGGGGAGCTGTTTTTT. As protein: CASSVVRGIDTGELFF.